Shown below are 19 T cell receptor beta chains from a single sample sequenced in a study of cytomegalovirus exposure and HLA in healthy donors. The PCR ran on 60 Vbeta and 13 Jbeta primers. Assay used: immunoSEQ multiplex PCR; TCRdb lists only in-frame clones, some missing. The profile shows about 110,000 clones, less than 85% of them singletons. Sequenced sample: PBMCs. All receptors derive from a man aged 25-40 years in good health and CMV-seropositive.

The rearrangement links TRBV9 to TRBJ2-2; 7 nucleotides align to TRBD1. Germline V gives CDR1 SGDLS, CDR2 YYNGEE. V was clipped by 3 bases and J by 6 bases; unmatched bases: 14. The CDR3 has 17 residues. Here the CDR3 reads CASSATGSPQGAGELFF. DNA for the CDR3: TGTGCCAGCAGCGCGACAGGGTCCCCCCAGGGTGCCGGGGAGCTGTTTTTT.

The V and J genes are TRBV7-8 and TRBJ1-6, with 7 bases lining up with TRBD1. V lost 1 base to trimming and J lost 4 bases; unmatched junction nucleotides: 1. There are 15 residues in the CDR3. The germline gives CDR1 SGHVS, CDR2 FQNEAQ. CDR3 loop: CASSLEGAYNSPLHF. The CDR3 region has the DNA TGTGCCAGCAGCTTAGAGGGGGCTTATAATTCACCCCTCCACTTT.

Details on this clone: At one of its ends the junction is not consistent with the germline gene, which may arise from a read error. V usage is TRBV7-9 and J usage is TRBJ2-4; possible D gene TRBD1, 5 bases. Per the germline V gene, CDR1 is SEHNR and CDR2 is FQNEAQ (reference sequence). This CDR3 is 15 amino acids long. As DNA, the CDR3 is TGTGCCAGCAGCTCATCAGGGTCTCTCAAAAACAGTCAGTACTTC. Translating it yields CASSSSGSLKNSQYF.

J is TRBJ2-7 and V is TRBV7-9, with a weak D call TRBD1 (7 bases). The CDR3 sequence is 14 residues long. V shed 1 base and J shed 4 bases, with 11 bases lying between them. Germline CDR1 reads SEHNR; CDR2 reads FQNEAQ (reference sequence). The CDR3 nucleotides are TGTGCCAGCAGCTTAGGGGGGGACAGTTACGAGCAGTACTTC. Its translation: CASSLGGDSYEQYF.

Note on this clone: At one end, the junction sequence differs from germline, possibly due to a read error. V and J are TRBV7-9 and TRBJ1-4; 9 bases map to TRBD1. The CDR3 has 16 residues. CDR1 and CDR2 from the germline V gene are SEHNR and FQNEAQ (reference sequence). The CDR3 DNA sequence: TGTTCCAGCAGCGTCGGGACAGGGATTACTAATGAAAAACTGTTTTTT. The encoded protein is CSSSVGTGITNEKLFF.

The rearrangement links TRBV5-1 to TRBJ2-7, with D tentatively TRBD2 (6 bases). CDR1 and CDR2 from the germline V gene are SGHRS and YFSETQ. The CDR3 is 15 amino acids. V lost 0 bases and J lost 5, with 15 bases in between. DNA for the CDR3: TGCGCCAGCAGCTTGGGGCAGGGACTTGCGAACGAGCAGTACTTC. Translation: CASSLGQGLANEQYF.

V gene TRBV27 combines with J gene TRBJ2-7; D call uncertain. The CDR3 extends over 14 amino acids. Trimming cost V 4 bases and J 4 bases, with 14 bases left between them. Germline assignment: CDR1 MNHEY and CDR2 SMNVEV (reference sequence). CDR3 sequence reads: CASSSDSTPYEQYF. Here the CDR3 DNA reads TGTGCCAGCAGTTCTGACTCCACACCTTACGAGCAGTACTTC.

The rearrangement uses TRBV30 and TRBJ2-5; 7 bases are a match to TRBD1. The DNA matches TRBJ2-7 better at its end, which makes the J call doubtful. CDR3 length equals 13 residues. The germline V gene encodes CDR1 GTSNPN and CDR2 SVGIG (reference sequence). CDR3 region: CAWIGDRAYEQYF. Here the CDR3 DNA reads TGTGCCTGGATTGGGGACAGAGCCTACGAGCAGTACTTC.

The chain has TRBV10-1 and TRBJ1-4; TRBD1 is a possible D gene (5 bases). V was shortened by 6 bases and J by 5 bases, with 16 bases between the two germline ends. The CDR3 has 15 residues. Looked up from germline, CDR1 is WNHNN and CDR2 is SYGVQD (reference sequence). The CDR3 reads CASSPDSGRNEKLFF. The CDR3 DNA is TGCGCCAGCAGCCCCGACAGCGGGAGAAATGAAAAACTGTTTTTT.

V is TRBV7-9 and J is TRBJ1-2; 10 nucleotides match TRBD1. With 5 bases clipped from V and 4 bases from J, the junction kept 10 bases outside the gene matches. Germline assignment: CDR1 SEHNR and CDR2 FQNEAQ (reference sequence). The CDR3 runs 16 residues. This CDR3 is CASSPKGDRGPYGYTF. The DNA for the CDR3 is TGTGCCAGCAGCCCGAAGGGGGACAGGGGCCCCTATGGCTACACCTTC.

The V gene is TRBV4-2, the J gene TRBJ1-6, with 7 bases aligning to TRBD1. This CDR3 spans 16 amino acids. V shed 1 base and J 1 base; nucleotides not matched to a gene: 1. Germline-derived CDR1 and CDR2 are LGHNA and YNFKEQ. This CDR3 is CASSQGTGSYNSPLHF. The CDR3 nucleotides read TGTGCCAGCAGCCAAGGGACAGGTTCCTATAATTCACCCCTCCACTTT.

V gene TRBV6-6 combines with J gene TRBJ1-3; D gene uncertain. This CDR3 spans 12 amino acids. Germline V gene data show CDR1 as MNHNY and CDR2 as SVGAGI (reference sequence). The V end lost 7 bases, the J end lost 10 bases, and 14 bases lay between the germline ends. The CDR3 protein is CASTRTGWTIYF. CDR3 nucleotides: TGTGCCAGCACCCGGACGGGGTGGACCATATATTTT.

Worth noting for this clone: The DNA is left out, because the CDR3 cannot be placed on it with certainty; the CDR3 is given as TCRdb lists it. J is TRBJ1-2 and V is TRBV21-1; the D segment call TRBD1 is taken from the table without a DNA check. TRBV21-1 is labeled a pseudogene. The CDR3 sequence runs 18 residues, both termini included. CDR3 loop: CASSKLVGQGASNYGYTF.

The rearrangement joins TRBV11-2 to TRBJ1-1, with TRBD1 as a possible D gene (6 bases). The CDR3 extends over 17 amino acids. V was cut by 5 bases and J by 1 base, with 20 bases left in between. In germline, CDR1 is SGHAT, CDR2 FQNNGV. The CDR3, as DNA: TGTGCCAGCAGCCTGCACCGGGACACGGCAGAGAACACTGAAGCTTTCTTT. Translation: CASSLHRDTAENTEAFF.

Written as DNA, the CDR3 is TGTGCCAGCAGCCAAACCTGGGCATTTGAAGCTTTCTTT. Translation gives CASSQTWAFEAFF. The genes are TRBV16 and TRBJ1-1; D is unclear. CDR3 length equals 13 residues. V was pared by 2 bases and J by 7 bases, with 11 bases between. Germline CDR1 is KGHSY and CDR2 is FQNENV.

For this clone: This same CDR3 is encoded by further DNA sequences in the sample. V usage is TRBV6-5 and J usage is TRBJ1-2; D is uncertain. Germline V CDR1 and CDR2: MNHEY, SVGAGI. Trimming took 6 bases from V and 3 from J, leaving 11 bases between them. The CDR3 sequence is 13 residues long. The CDR3 reads CASSRGSDYGYTF. CDR3 DNA sequence: TGTGCCAGCAGCCGCGGGTCGGACTATGGCTACACCTTC.

The chain carries TRBV18 and TRBJ2-1, with 7 bases identical to TRBD1. J lost 3 bases, V lost 0 bases, and 17 bases had no gene match. This CDR3 is 20 amino acids long. Germline V gene data show CDR1 as KGHSH and CDR2 as LQKENI. The CDR3 DNA reads as TGTGCCAGCTCACCACCGAAGGCAGGGGGAACACTCCTGTACTACAATGAGCAGTTCTTC. It yields the protein CASSPPKAGGTLLYYNEQFF.

The rearrangement links TRBV7-8 to TRBJ2-6, with a weak D call TRBD1 (6 bases). The CDR3 totals 17 residues. The germline V gene encodes CDR1 SGHVS and CDR2 FQNEAQ. V was shortened by 2 bases and J by 0 bases, with 11 bases between the two germline ends. The CDR3 loop reads CASSLLQGSSGANVLTF. The CDR3 DNA sequence: TGTGCCAGCAGCTTATTACAGGGAAGCTCTGGGGCCAACGTCCTGACTTTC.

This clone was seen a few times. The chain couples TRBV9 to TRBJ1-1; D gene uncertain. Germline-derived CDR1 and CDR2 are SGDLS and YYNGEE. The V end lost 3 bases, the J end lost 4 bases, and 16 bases lay between the germline ends. The CDR3 length is 15 residues. CDR3 DNA sequence: TGTGCCAGCAGCGCCAGTGCCGGGAGGGTCACTGAAGCTTTCTTT. Its protein is CASSASAGRVTEAFF.